This T cell receptor beta chain originates from a study of cytomegalovirus exposure and HLA in healthy donors. It was with 60 Vbeta and 13 Jbeta primers that the PCR ran. Libraries were prepared by immunoSEQ multiplex PCR; TCRdb keeps only in-frame clonotypes and omits some of them. The table has around 110,000 clones, 80% to 85% seen once; the top ten hold 3.9%. A note on this clone: Antigen specificity is unknown.

The V gene's germline CDR1 is KGHSH and CDR2 LQKENI. V was pared by 0 bases and J by 11 bases, with 16 bases between. The CDR3 is 14 residues long. Study-wide findings and caveats: TCR beta V segments were, for the most part, productive about 87% or about 30% of the time in an earlier analysis. In a later analysis, most CMV-associated TCR beta chains appeared HLA-restricted.

The sequenced sample was PBMCs. The receptor comes from a woman aged 25 to 39 in good health and CMV-seronegative. The chain recombines TRBV18 with TRBJ2-5, with TRBD2 as a possible D gene (7 bases). For the CDR3, the DNA is TGTGCCAGCTCACCACCGGCCAGGGGAGGGGAGCAGTACTTC. Protein sequence: CASSPPARGGEQYF.